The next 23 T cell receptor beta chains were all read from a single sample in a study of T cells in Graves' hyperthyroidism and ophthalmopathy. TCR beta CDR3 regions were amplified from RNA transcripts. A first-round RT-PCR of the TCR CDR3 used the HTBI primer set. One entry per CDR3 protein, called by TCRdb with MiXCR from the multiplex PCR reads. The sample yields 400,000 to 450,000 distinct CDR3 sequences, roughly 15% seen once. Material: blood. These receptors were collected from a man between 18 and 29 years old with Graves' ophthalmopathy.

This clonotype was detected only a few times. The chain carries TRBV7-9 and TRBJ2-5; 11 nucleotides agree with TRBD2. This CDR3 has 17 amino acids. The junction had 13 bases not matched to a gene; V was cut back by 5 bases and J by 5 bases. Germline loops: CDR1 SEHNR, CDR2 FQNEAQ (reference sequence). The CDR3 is CASSGSGGAQGYETQYF. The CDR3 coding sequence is TGTGCCAGCAGCGGTAGCGGGGGGGCCCAAGGGTATGAGACCCAGTACTTC. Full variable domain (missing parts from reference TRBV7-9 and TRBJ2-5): DTGVSQNPRHKITKRGQNVTFRCDPISEHNRLYWYRQTLGQGPEFLTYFQNEAQLEKSRLLSDRFSAERPKGSFSTLEIQRTEQGDSAMYLCASSGSGGAQGYETQYFGPGTRLLVL.

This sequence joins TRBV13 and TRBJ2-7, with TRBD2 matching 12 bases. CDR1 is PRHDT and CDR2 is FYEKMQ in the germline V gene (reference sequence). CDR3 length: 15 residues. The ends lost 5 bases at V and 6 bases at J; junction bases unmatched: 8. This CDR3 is CASSLAGGPIGEQYF. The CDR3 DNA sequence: TGTGCCAGCAGCCTAGCGGGAGGGCCCATCGGCGAGCAGTACTTC.

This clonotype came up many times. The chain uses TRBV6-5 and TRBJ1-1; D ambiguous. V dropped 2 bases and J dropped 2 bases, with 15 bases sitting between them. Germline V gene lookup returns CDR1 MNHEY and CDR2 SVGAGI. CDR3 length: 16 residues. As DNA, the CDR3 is TGTGCCAGCAGTTACGATACGGATGGGTTTAACACTGAAGCTTTCTTT. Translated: CASSYDTDGFNTEAFF.

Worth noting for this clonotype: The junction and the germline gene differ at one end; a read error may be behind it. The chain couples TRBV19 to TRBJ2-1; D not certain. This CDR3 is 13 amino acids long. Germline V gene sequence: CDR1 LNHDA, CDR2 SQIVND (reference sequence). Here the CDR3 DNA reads TGTGCAAGTAGTCCATACAGCAGCAATGAGCAGTTCTTC. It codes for CASSPYSSNEQFF.

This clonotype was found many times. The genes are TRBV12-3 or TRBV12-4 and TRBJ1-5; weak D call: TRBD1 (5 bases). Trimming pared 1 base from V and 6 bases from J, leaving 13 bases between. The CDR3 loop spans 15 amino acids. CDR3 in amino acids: CASSLGTHRTQPQHF. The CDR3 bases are TGTGCCAGCAGTTTAGGGACACACCGGACTCAGCCCCAGCATTTT.

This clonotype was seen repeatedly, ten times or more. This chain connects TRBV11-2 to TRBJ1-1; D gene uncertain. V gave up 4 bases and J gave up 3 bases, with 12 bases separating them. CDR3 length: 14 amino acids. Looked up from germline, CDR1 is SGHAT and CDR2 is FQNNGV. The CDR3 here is CASSSRATHTEAFF. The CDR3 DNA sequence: TGTGCCAGCAGCTCCCGGGCCACCCACACTGAAGCTTTCTTT.

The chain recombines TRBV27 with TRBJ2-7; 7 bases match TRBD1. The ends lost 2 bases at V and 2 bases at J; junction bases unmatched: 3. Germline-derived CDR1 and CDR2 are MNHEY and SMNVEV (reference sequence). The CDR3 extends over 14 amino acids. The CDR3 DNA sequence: TGTGCCAGCAGTTTAAAGGGGGCCCCCTACGAGCAGTACTTC. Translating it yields CASSLKGAPYEQYF.

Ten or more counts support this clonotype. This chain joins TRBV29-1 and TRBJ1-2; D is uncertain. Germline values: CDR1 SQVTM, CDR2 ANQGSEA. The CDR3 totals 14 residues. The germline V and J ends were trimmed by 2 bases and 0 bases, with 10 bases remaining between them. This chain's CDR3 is CSVEIRGANYGYTF. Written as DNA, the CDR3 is TGCAGCGTTGAAATCCGGGGAGCTAACTATGGCTACACCTTC. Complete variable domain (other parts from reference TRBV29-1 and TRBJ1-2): SAVISQKPSRDICQRGTSLTIQCQVDSQVTMMFWYRQQPGQSLTLIATANQGSEATYESGFVIDKFPISRPNLTFSTLTVSNMSPEDSSIYLCSVEIRGANYGYTFGSGTRLTVV.

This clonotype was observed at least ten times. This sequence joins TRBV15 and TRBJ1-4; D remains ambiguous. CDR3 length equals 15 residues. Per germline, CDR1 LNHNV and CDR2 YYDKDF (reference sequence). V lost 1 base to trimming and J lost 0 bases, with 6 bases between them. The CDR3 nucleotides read TGTGCCACCAGCAGAGCTGAGACAACTAATGAAAAACTGTTTTTT. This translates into CATSRAETTNEKLFF.

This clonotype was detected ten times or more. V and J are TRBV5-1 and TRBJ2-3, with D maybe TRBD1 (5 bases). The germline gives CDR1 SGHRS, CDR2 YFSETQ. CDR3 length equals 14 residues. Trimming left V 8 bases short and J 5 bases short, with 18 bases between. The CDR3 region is CASSVRQGGDTQYF. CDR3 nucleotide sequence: TGCGCCAGTTCAGTACGGCAGGGTGGAGATACGCAGTATTTT.

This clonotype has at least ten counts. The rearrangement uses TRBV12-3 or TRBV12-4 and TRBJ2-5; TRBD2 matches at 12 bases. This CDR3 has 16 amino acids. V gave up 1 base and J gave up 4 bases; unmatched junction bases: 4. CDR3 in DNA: TGTGCCAGCAGTTTAGTTGGACTAGCGGGAAGAGAGACCCAGTACTTC. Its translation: CASSLVGLAGRETQYF.

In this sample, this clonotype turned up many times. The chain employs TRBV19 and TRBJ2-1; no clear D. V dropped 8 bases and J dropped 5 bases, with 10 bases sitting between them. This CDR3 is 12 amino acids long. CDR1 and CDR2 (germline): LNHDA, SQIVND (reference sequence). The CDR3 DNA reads TGTGCCAGTGCGTGGACCCACAATGAGCAGTTCTTC. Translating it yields CASAWTHNEQFF.

This CDR3 is CASSFSGEHTDTQYF. As DNA, the CDR3 is TGTGCCAGCAGTTTTTCGGGGGAGCACACAGATACGCAGTATTTT. The V gene is TRBV27, the J gene TRBJ2-3, with D possibly being TRBD2 (6 bases). CDR1 is MNHEY, CDR2 SMNVEV, per germline (reference sequence). The CDR3 loop spans 15 amino acids. Trimming removed 3 bases from V and 2 bases from J, with 12 bases in between.

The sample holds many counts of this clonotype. The CDR3 is CASTRSGGFYNEQFF. The DNA of the CDR3 is TGTGCCAGCACCCGTAGCGGGGGCTTCTACAATGAGCAGTTCTTC. V usage is TRBV3-1 and J usage is TRBJ2-1, with 9 bases fitting TRBD2. After removal of 7 bases from V and 3 bases from J, the junction contained 7 bases not matched to a gene. The CDR3 totals 15 residues. Germline CDR1 reads LGHDT; CDR2 reads YNNKEL (reference sequence).

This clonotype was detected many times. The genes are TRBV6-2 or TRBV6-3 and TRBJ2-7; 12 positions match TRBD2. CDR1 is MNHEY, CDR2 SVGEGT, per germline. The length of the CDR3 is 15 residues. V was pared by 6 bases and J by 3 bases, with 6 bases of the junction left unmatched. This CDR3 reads CASRKTSGSSYEQYF. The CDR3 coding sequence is TGTGCCAGCAGAAAGACTAGCGGGAGTAGCTACGAGCAGTACTTC.

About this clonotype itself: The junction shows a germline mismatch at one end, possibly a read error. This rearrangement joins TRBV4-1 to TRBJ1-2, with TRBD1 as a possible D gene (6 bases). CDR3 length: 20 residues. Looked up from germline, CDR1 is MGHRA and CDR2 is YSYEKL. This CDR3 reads CASSQRPTGLEAGDLYGYTF. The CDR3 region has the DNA TGTGCCAGCAGCCAACGACCAACAGGGTTAGAGGCAGGGGATCTCTATGGCTACACCTTC.

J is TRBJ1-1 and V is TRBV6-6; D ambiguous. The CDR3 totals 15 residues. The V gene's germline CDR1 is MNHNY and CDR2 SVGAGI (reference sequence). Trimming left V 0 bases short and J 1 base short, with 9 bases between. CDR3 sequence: CASSYSGLENTEAFF. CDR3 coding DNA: TGTGCCAGCAGTTACTCCGGGCTAGAGAACACTGAAGCTTTCTTT.

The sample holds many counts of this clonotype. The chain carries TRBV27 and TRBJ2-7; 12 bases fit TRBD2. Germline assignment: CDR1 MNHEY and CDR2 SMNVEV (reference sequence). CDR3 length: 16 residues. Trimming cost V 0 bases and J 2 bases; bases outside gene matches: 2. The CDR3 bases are TGTGCCAGCAGTTTATCGACTAGCGGGAGTCCCTACGAGCAGTACTTC. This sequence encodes CASSLSTSGSPYEQYF.

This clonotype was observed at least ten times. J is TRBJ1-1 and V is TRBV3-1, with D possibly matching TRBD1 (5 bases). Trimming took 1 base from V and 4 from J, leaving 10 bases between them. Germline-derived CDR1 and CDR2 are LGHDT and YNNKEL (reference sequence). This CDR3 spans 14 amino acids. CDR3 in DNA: TGTGCCAGCAGCCAAGTCGGGGCGGCCACTGAAGCTTTCTTT. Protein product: CASSQVGAATEAFF.

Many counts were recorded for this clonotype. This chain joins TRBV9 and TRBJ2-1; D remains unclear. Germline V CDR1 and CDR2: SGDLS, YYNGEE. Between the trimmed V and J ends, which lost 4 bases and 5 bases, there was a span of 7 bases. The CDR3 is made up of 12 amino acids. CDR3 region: CASSLWDNEQFF. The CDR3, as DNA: TGTGCCAGCAGCCTATGGGACAATGAGCAGTTCTTC. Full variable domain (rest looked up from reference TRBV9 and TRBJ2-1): DSGVTQTPKHLITATGQRVTLRCSPRSGDLSVYWYQQSLDQGLQFLIQYYNGEERAKGNILERFSAQQFPDLHSELNLSSLELGDSALYFCASSLWDNEQFFGPGTRLTVL.

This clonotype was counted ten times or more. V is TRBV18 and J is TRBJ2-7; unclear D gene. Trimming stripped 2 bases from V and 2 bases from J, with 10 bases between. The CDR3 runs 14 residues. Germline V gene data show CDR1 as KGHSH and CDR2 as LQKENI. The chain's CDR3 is CASSPTDQTYEQYF. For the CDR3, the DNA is TGTGCCAGCTCACCAACGGACCAGACCTACGAGCAGTACTTC.

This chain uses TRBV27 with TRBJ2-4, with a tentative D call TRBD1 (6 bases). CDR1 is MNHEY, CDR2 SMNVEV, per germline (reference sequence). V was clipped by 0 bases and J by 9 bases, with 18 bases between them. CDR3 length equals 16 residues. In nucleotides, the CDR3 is TGTGCCAGCAGTTTATCGGCCTCTGGGGGCGTCGGCATTCAGTACTTC. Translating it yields CASSLSASGGVGIQYF.

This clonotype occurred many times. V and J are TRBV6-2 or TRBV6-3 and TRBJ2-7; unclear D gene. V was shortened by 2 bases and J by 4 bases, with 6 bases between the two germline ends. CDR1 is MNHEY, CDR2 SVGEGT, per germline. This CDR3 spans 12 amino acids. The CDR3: CASSYGPYEQYF. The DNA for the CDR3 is TGTGCCAGCAGTTACGGACCTTACGAGCAGTACTTC.